This is a list of T cell receptor beta chains from one sample in a study of blood T cell repertoires in COVID-19. The method was immunoSEQ multiplex PCR; TCRdb's version includes in-frame clones alone and lacks a portion of them. Counted here are 150,000 to 200,000 clones, roughly 77% occurring once; the ten biggest clones make up under 7%. The source material was peripheral blood. The receptors stem from a woman in her forties with COVID-19, enrolled during active disease. CDR3s include the opening cysteine and the closing phenylalanine or tryptophan. Fields, in order: V gene, clone size, D gene, J gene, CDR3 DNA, CDR3 protein. D genes are given only for firm matches. Clone size, where shown, is once, few, many, or a class for clones that have expanded.

v_call: TRBV5-1
clone_size: -
d_call: -
j_call: TRBJ2-1
cdr3_nt: TGCGCCAGCAGGAACGGGTACAATGAGCAGTTCTTC
cdr3_aa: CASRNGYNEQFF

v_call: TRBV5-8
clone_size: -
d_call: TRBD1
j_call: TRBJ2-1
cdr3_nt: TGTGCCAGCAGCCGGCCGGGACAGGGGGCGTACAATGAGCAGTTCTTC
cdr3_aa: CASSRPGQGAYNEQFF

v_call: TRBV7-2
clone_size: once
d_call: TRBD2
j_call: TRBJ2-7
cdr3_nt: TGTGCCAGCAGCTTAGGACTAGCGGCCTACGAGCAGTACTTC
cdr3_aa: CASSLGLAAYEQYF

v_call: TRBV23-1
clone_size: -
d_call: TRBD1
j_call: TRBJ1-5
cdr3_nt: TGCGCCAGCAGTCAACTGCTACCCGGGACAGAAGGTTATAGCAATCAGCCCCAGCATTTT
cdr3_aa: CASSQLLPGTEGYSNQPQHF

v_call: TRBV19
clone_size: -
d_call: TRBD1
j_call: TRBJ1-6
cdr3_nt: TGTGCCAGTAAAGCCCCAGGGGGTTCCCCCCTCCACTTT
cdr3_aa: CASKAPGGSPLHF

v_call: TRBV6-5
clone_size: few
d_call: TRBD1
j_call: TRBJ1-2
cdr3_nt: TGTGCCAGCAGTAGGGGACAGGAGACCACTTATGGCTACACCTTC
cdr3_aa: CASSRGQETTYGYTF

v_call: TRBV6-6
clone_size: once
d_call: TRBD1
j_call: TRBJ1-4
cdr3_nt: TGTGCCAGCAGTTACCCGGGACAGAGTGAAAAACTGTTTTTT
cdr3_aa: CASSYPGQSEKLFF

v_call: TRBV5-5
clone_size: -
d_call: TRBD1
j_call: TRBJ1-6
cdr3_nt: TGTGCCAGCAGCTTTCCCCGGGACAGGGGTTCCTATAATTCACCCCTCCACTTT
cdr3_aa: CASSFPRDRGSYNSPLHF

v_call: TRBV5-4
clone_size: few
d_call: TRBD1
j_call: TRBJ2-7
cdr3_nt: TGTGCCAGCAGCCCGGACAGGAGCGAGCAGTACTTC
cdr3_aa: CASSPDRSEQYF

v_call: TRBV28
clone_size: -
d_call: -
j_call: TRBJ2-1
cdr3_nt: TGTGCCAGCAGTGCCATCCGGGACAACAATGAGCAGTTCTTC
cdr3_aa: CASSAIRDNNEQFF

v_call: TRBV3-1/TRBV3-2
clone_size: -
d_call: TRBD2
j_call: TRBJ2-7
cdr3_nt: TGTGCCAGCAGCCAAGCTGGGACTAGCGGGGAGTACGAGCAGTACTTC
cdr3_aa: CASSQAGTSGEYEQYF

v_call: TRBV5-4
clone_size: -
d_call: TRBD1
j_call: TRBJ1-2
cdr3_nt: TGTGCCAGCAGCTTGGAGACAGGGAACTATGGCTACACCTTC
cdr3_aa: CASSLETGNYGYTF

v_call: TRBV24-1
clone_size: -
d_call: -
j_call: TRBJ1-1
cdr3_nt: TGTGCCACCAGTGATCACCGGGGAGAAGCTTTCTTT
cdr3_aa: CATSDHRGEAFF

v_call: TRBV5-4
clone_size: once
d_call: -
j_call: TRBJ2-3
cdr3_nt: TGTGCCGGCCGATCAGGGGCTAGCGGTTCCACAGATACGCAGTATTTT
cdr3_aa: CAGRSGASGSTDTQYF

v_call: TRBV5-5
clone_size: once
d_call: TRBD1
j_call: TRBJ2-7
cdr3_nt: TGTGCCAGCAGCTTGGTAGGGACAGCCAGCGAGCAGTACTTC
cdr3_aa: CASSLVGTASEQYF

v_call: TRBV6-6
clone_size: once
d_call: TRBD2
j_call: TRBJ2-7
cdr3_nt: TGTGCCAGCAGAGCACTAGCGGGAGTAGATGAGCAGTACTTC
cdr3_aa: CASRALAGVDEQYF

v_call: TRBV27
clone_size: -
d_call: -
j_call: TRBJ1-3
cdr3_nt: TGTGCCAGCAGTTTATCAACAGGGACTGGAAACACCATATATTTT
cdr3_aa: CASSLSTGTGNTIYF

v_call: TRBV19
clone_size: -
d_call: -
j_call: TRBJ1-4
cdr3_nt: TGTGCCAGTAGCGACACGTCGTCCCGGGAAAAACTGTTTTTT
cdr3_aa: CASSDTSSREKLFF

v_call: TRBV6-5
clone_size: -
d_call: TRBD1
j_call: TRBJ1-5
cdr3_nt: TGTGCCAGCAGTTACGACAGGGAAAATCAGCCCCAGCATTTT
cdr3_aa: CASSYDRENQPQHF

v_call: TRBV3-1/TRBV3-2
clone_size: -
d_call: -
j_call: TRBJ1-1
cdr3_nt: TGTGCCAGCCTAAGGATCGGTACAGGGATAGCTTTCTTT
cdr3_aa: CASLRIGTGIAFF

v_call: TRBV19
clone_size: -
d_call: -
j_call: TRBJ1-3
cdr3_nt: TGTGCCAGTAGTCCCCGCCGGGGGGACGGAAACACCATATATTTT
cdr3_aa: CASSPRRGDGNTIYF

v_call: TRBV4-2
clone_size: few
d_call: -
j_call: TRBJ1-5
cdr3_nt: TGTGCCAGCAGCCAAGATCAGGGCCAGGGAGGTCAGCCCCAGCATTTT
cdr3_aa: CASSQDQGQGGQPQHF

v_call: TRBV29-1
clone_size: -
d_call: TRBD2
j_call: TRBJ2-5
cdr3_nt: TGCAGCGTTACCGGGACTAGGCAAGAGACCCAGTACTTC
cdr3_aa: CSVTGTRQETQYF

v_call: TRBV9
clone_size: few
d_call: TRBD2
j_call: TRBJ2-5
cdr3_nt: TGTGCCAGCAGCCCGTGGGCGGGGGGGGAGACCCAGTACTTC
cdr3_aa: CASSPWAGGETQYF

v_call: TRBV30
clone_size: -
d_call: -
j_call: TRBJ2-1
cdr3_nt: TGTGCCTGGAGTCAGACAATCTACAATGAGCAGTTCTTC
cdr3_aa: CAWSQTIYNEQFF

v_call: TRBV19
clone_size: once
d_call: -
j_call: TRBJ2-7
cdr3_nt: TGTGCCAGTAGTATAGTCTCCGCGGGAAGGGACGAGCAGTACTTC
cdr3_aa: CASSIVSAGRDEQYF

v_call: TRBV7-9
clone_size: -
d_call: TRBD2
j_call: TRBJ2-1
cdr3_nt: TGTGCCTTACAGACTAGCGGGAGATCCAATGAGCAGTTCTTC
cdr3_aa: CALQTSGRSNEQFF

v_call: TRBV6-4
clone_size: -
d_call: TRBD1
j_call: TRBJ1-2
cdr3_nt: TGTGCCAGCAGTGGGTCGGACAGGCCCAGAGGTGGCTACACCTTC
cdr3_aa: CASSGSDRPRGGYTF

v_call: TRBV6-1
clone_size: -
d_call: TRBD2
j_call: TRBJ2-1
cdr3_nt: TGTGCCAGCAGTGAGACTAGCGGGAGGTTTAATGAGCAGTTCTTC
cdr3_aa: CASSETSGRFNEQFF

v_call: TRBV7-2
clone_size: -
d_call: TRBD2
j_call: TRBJ2-1
cdr3_nt: TGTGCCAGCAGCTTAAACAGCGGGGGGGCCGATGAGCAGTTCTTC
cdr3_aa: CASSLNSGGADEQFF

v_call: TRBV27
clone_size: -
d_call: -
j_call: TRBJ1-1
cdr3_nt: TGTGCCAGCAGTTTCAGAGGGGAGGGAACTGAAGCTTTCTTT
cdr3_aa: CASSFRGEGTEAFF

v_call: TRBV4-2
clone_size: few
d_call: TRBD2
j_call: TRBJ2-1
cdr3_nt: TGTGCCAGCAGCCGAGGGACTAGCGGAATCGAGGTTGATGAGCAGTTCTTC
cdr3_aa: CASSRGTSGIEVDEQFF

v_call: TRBV11-2
clone_size: -
d_call: TRBD2
j_call: TRBJ2-1
cdr3_nt: TGTGCCAGCACCATTAGCGGGAAGAATGAGCAGTTCTTC
cdr3_aa: CASTISGKNEQFF

v_call: TRBV14
clone_size: -
d_call: -
j_call: TRBJ1-2
cdr3_nt: TGTGCCAGCAGCCGACTCGCTAACTATGGCTACACCTTC
cdr3_aa: CASSRLANYGYTF

v_call: TRBV7-6
clone_size: -
d_call: -
j_call: TRBJ1-2
cdr3_nt: TGTGCCAGCAGCTTGGAGGCCCACGCGGGGTATGGCTACACCTTC
cdr3_aa: CASSLEAHAGYGYTF

v_call: TRBV4-3
clone_size: few
d_call: -
j_call: TRBJ1-1
cdr3_nt: TGCGCCAGCAGCCAAGATTCGGGTACTGAAGCTTTCTTT
cdr3_aa: CASSQDSGTEAFF

v_call: TRBV19
clone_size: -
d_call: TRBD1
j_call: TRBJ1-6
cdr3_nt: TGTGCCAGTAGTTCGTCGGGACAGGGTTATTCACCCCTCCACTTT
cdr3_aa: CASSSSGQGYSPLHF

v_call: TRBV18
clone_size: -
d_call: -
j_call: TRBJ1-1
cdr3_nt: TGTGCCAGCTTACCTACAGCGAACACTGAAGCTTTCTTT
cdr3_aa: CASLPTANTEAFF

v_call: TRBV10-2
clone_size: -
d_call: TRBD2
j_call: TRBJ2-7
cdr3_nt: TGCGCCAGCACCGGACTAGATTTCTCCCGCGAGCAGTACTTC
cdr3_aa: CASTGLDFSREQYF

v_call: TRBV12-3/TRBV12-4
clone_size: -
d_call: -
j_call: TRBJ1-2
cdr3_nt: TGTGCCAGCAGTGAGATCCCTCCGGGGACCTTC
cdr3_aa: CASSEIPPGTF

v_call: TRBV7-2
clone_size: few
d_call: -
j_call: TRBJ1-3
cdr3_nt: TGTGCCAGCAGCTTACGGACTAAGAGCTCTGGAAACACCATATATTTT
cdr3_aa: CASSLRTKSSGNTIYF